The present entry profiles one T cell receptor beta chain with its context. Germline V gives CDR1 SGHAT, CDR2 FQNNGV. CDR3 length: 15 residues. V lost 1 base, J lost 6 bases, and 7 bases stayed unmatched. TCRdb keeps only in-frame clones here, not all; method: immunoSEQ multiplex PCR. The sample has roughly 50,000 clones, around nine tenths seen once; the top ten hold around 3.9%. This specimen belongs to a study of blood T cell repertoires in COVID-19. The chain employs TRBV11-2 and TRBJ2-3; 7 bases align to TRBD2. The TCR comes from a man aged 50-60 years with acute or convalescent COVID-19. The sample taken for sequencing was peripheral blood. This CDR3 reads CASSLVAGVPDTQYF. In DNA form, the CDR3 reads TGTGCCAGCAGCTTAGTGGCGGGAGTCCCCGATACGCAGTATTTT.